These T cell receptor beta chains were read from a single sample in a study of CD8+ T cells in alopecia areata. The protocol was immunoSEQ multiplex PCR, while the TCRdb copy is restricted to in-frame clones and leaves out a portion. Of 150,000 or so clones listed, around 49% were seen once; the top ten hold roughly 20%. The sample consisted of CD8+ T cells sorted from blood, taken at week 0. All receptors derive from a human donor with alopecia areata. CDR3s include the opening cysteine and the closing phenylalanine or tryptophan. A D gene is named only where the DNA matches it firmly. Size tells how often a clone was seen (once, few, many) or the class of an expanded clone, and some rows leave it out.

j_gene: TRBJ1-2; abundance: NA; d_gene: NA; v_gene: TRBV4-2; CDR3aa: CASSGGERTWGGYTF; CDR3nt: TGTGCCAGCAGCGGGGGGGAGCGGACCTGGGGTGGCTACACCTTC
j_gene: TRBJ2-5; abundance: NA; d_gene: TRBD1; v_gene: TRBV25-1; CDR3aa: CASSTPGLGTDQETQYF; CDR3nt: TGTGCCAGCAGTACTCCGGGGTTAGGGACAGACCAAGAGACCCAGTACTTC
j_gene: TRBJ2-1; abundance: NA; d_gene: NA; v_gene: TRBV6-5; CDR3aa: CASSLLAENEQFF; CDR3nt: TGTGCCAGCAGCTTACTAGCTGAGAATGAGCAGTTCTTC
j_gene: TRBJ2-1; abundance: few; d_gene: NA; v_gene: TRBV13; CDR3aa: CASSLLLAGEQFF; CDR3nt: TGTGCCAGCAGCCTACTCCTGGCGGGGGAGCAGTTCTTC
j_gene: TRBJ2-1; abundance: NA; d_gene: TRBD1; v_gene: TRBV4-1; CDR3aa: CASSPDRDPYNEQFF; CDR3nt: TGCGCCAGCAGCCCAGACAGGGACCCCTACAATGAGCAGTTCTTC
j_gene: TRBJ2-6; abundance: NA; d_gene: NA; v_gene: TRBV27; CDR3aa: CASGTGPASGANVLTF; CDR3nt: TGTGCCAGCGGTACGGGGCCCGCCTCTGGGGCCAACGTCCTGACTTTC
j_gene: TRBJ1-5; abundance: NA; d_gene: NA; v_gene: TRBV30; CDR3aa: CAWSVEGGQPQHF; CDR3nt: TGTGCCTGGAGTGTAGAGGGAGGTCAGCCCCAGCATTTT
j_gene: TRBJ1-6; abundance: NA; d_gene: TRBD1; v_gene: TRBV13; CDR3aa: CASGRTGGVSPLHF; CDR3nt: TGTGCCAGCGGCCGGACAGGGGGCGTTTCACCCCTCCACTTT
j_gene: TRBJ1-6; abundance: few; d_gene: NA; v_gene: TRBV4-1; CDR3aa: CASSQEPGVYSPLHF; CDR3nt: TGCGCCAGCAGCCAAGAACCCGGGGTTTACTCACCCCTCCACTTT
j_gene: TRBJ1-5; abundance: few; d_gene: NA; v_gene: TRBV27; CDR3aa: CATQGGLGSNQPQHF; CDR3nt: TGTGCCACTCAAGGGGGACTCGGGAGCAATCAGCCCCAGCATTTT
j_gene: TRBJ2-2; abundance: few; d_gene: NA; v_gene: TRBV7-9; CDR3aa: CASSFGDTGELFF; CDR3nt: TGTGCCAGCAGCTTTGGGGACACCGGGGAGCTGTTTTTT
j_gene: TRBJ2-5; abundance: NA; d_gene: TRBD2; v_gene: TRBV6-4; CDR3aa: CASSDGTSGQETQYF; CDR3nt: TGTGCCAGCAGTGACGGGACTAGCGGGCAAGAGACCCAGTACTTC